This paragraph covers one T cell receptor beta chain sequence. The CDR3 spans 21 residues. The germline V gene encodes CDR1 MGHRA and CDR2 YSYEKL. The V and J ends lost 0 bases and 9 bases, in that order; junction bases with no gene match: 22. This entry comes from a study of control samples from healthy donors and cancer patients. Profiling relied on immunoSEQ multiplex PCR, and the TCRdb table lists in-frame clones only, not all of them. The table shows tens of thousands of clones, with approximately 90% occurring only once. The rearrangement joins TRBV4-1 to TRBJ2-1; the match to TRBD1 covers 11 bases. The origin of this receptor is a man aged 25 to 40 with colorectal cancer. Material for sequencing was PBMCs. CDR3 protein: CASSQDYSQGPSDRGLIEQFF. As DNA, the CDR3 is TGCGCCAGCAGCCAAGATTATTCCCAGGGGCCGTCGGACAGGGGGCTGATTGAGCAGTTCTTC.